The 10 T cell receptor beta chains below were found in one sample sequenced in a study of a mutant IDH1 vaccine in newly diagnosed glioma. Antigens for these TCRs are unknown. The time point: week 23, last vaccination. The content of each vaccine dose was 300 ug of mutant IDH1 20-mer peptide, and topical imiquimod accompanied it. The repertoire was sequenced with immunoSEQ multiplex PCR; TCRdb's copy has only in-frame clones and lacks some. The table has 75,000 to 80,000 clones, 85% to 90% seen once; the top ten hold roughly 0.74%. This specimen was PBMCs, taken from a glioma patient whose treatment included an IDH1 peptide vaccine. These receptors came from a woman aged 50 to 60 with glioma.

The rearrangement joins TRBV28 to TRBJ2-3; possibly TRBD2 for D (6 bases). Looked up from germline, CDR1 is MDHEN and CDR2 is SYDVKM. The CDR3 is 16 residues long. V lost 3 bases to trimming and J lost 8 bases, with 21 bases between them. CDR3 in DNA: TGTGCCAGCAGTTTCCTTACTGGATCAGGAGCGGGTACGCAGTATTTT. It is translated as CASSFLTGSGAGTQYF. Full variable domain (outside the CDR3, taken from reference TRBV28 and TRBJ2-3): DVKVTQSSRYLVKRTGEKVFLECVQDMDHENMFWYRQDPGLGLRLIYFSYDVKMKEKGDIPEGYSVSREKKERFSLILESASTNQTSMYLCASSFLTGSGAGTQYFGPGTRLTVL.

V gene TRBV28 combines with J gene TRBJ1-2; TRBD1 might be the D (6 bases). With 3 bases removed from V and 2 bases from J, the gap between germline ends came to 13 bases. The CDR3 sequence is 15 residues long. Germline V gene data show CDR1 as MDHEN and CDR2 as SYDVKM. The CDR3 DNA reads TGTGCCAGCAGTTTCTGGGGGGCTGGCAACTATGGCTACACCTTC. Protein sequence: CASSFWGAGNYGYTF.

The chain links TRBV11-2 to TRBJ2-3; D gene uncertain. Germline V gene lookup returns CDR1 SGHAT and CDR2 FQNNGV. The CDR3 has 16 residues. The germline V and J ends were trimmed by 3 bases and 4 bases, with 17 bases remaining between them. The CDR3 DNA reads as TGTGCCAGCAGCTTCCCTCCGGATACGTGGCCAGATACGCAGTATTTT. It specifies CASSFPPDTWPDTQYF.

The J gene is TRBJ1-6, the V gene TRBV28, with D tentatively TRBD1 (5 bases). With 4 bases removed from V and 6 bases from J, the gap between germline ends came to 10 bases. From germline, CDR1 is MDHEN and CDR2 SYDVKM. This CDR3 has 14 amino acids. CDR3 residues: CASSSPGLNSPLHF. The CDR3 nucleotides are TGTGCCAGCAGTTCGCCAGGGCTTAATTCACCCCTCCACTTT.

The chain links TRBV10-2 to TRBJ2-7; 7 nucleotides agree with TRBD2. Germline CDR1 and CDR2: WSHSY and SAAADI. Germline trimming cut 4 bases from V and 2 bases from J; bases unmatched to any gene: 11. The CDR3 totals 16 residues. The CDR3 region has the DNA TGCGCCAGCAGTGGCTCAGCTAGCGGCCCAGCCTACGAGCAGTACTTC. The encoded protein is CASSGSASGPAYEQYF.

This sequence joins TRBV7-9 and TRBJ1-5, with 9 bases identical to TRBD1. The CDR3 length is 15 residues. Trimming removed 4 bases from V and 9 bases from J; junction bases left unmatched: 10. The germline V gene has CDR1 SEHNR and CDR2 FQNEAQ (reference sequence). The chain's CDR3 is CASSSKTGGAGPQHF. In DNA form, the CDR3 reads TGTGCCAGCAGCTCTAAAACAGGGGGCGCCGGGCCCCAGCATTTT. Full variable domain (missing parts from reference TRBV7-9 and TRBJ1-5): DTGVSQNPRHKITKRGQNVTFRCDPISEHNRLYWYRQTLGQGPEFLTYFQNEAQLEKSRLLSDRFSAERPKGSFSTLEIQRTEQGDSAMYLCASSSKTGGAGPQHFGDGTRLSIL.

The chain combines TRBV29-1 with TRBJ1-2; tentatively, D is TRBD1 (5 bases). Germline CDR1 is SQVTM and CDR2 is ANQGSEA. V was pared by 6 bases and J by 3 bases, with 14 bases between. CDR3 length: 13 amino acids. CDR3 region: CSVPRGRDYGYTF. DNA for the CDR3: TGCAGCGTCCCCCGGGGGAGGGACTATGGCTACACCTTC.

V gene TRBV6-5 combines with J gene TRBJ1-2; D possibly corresponds to TRBD1 (6 bases). Germline CDR1 MNHEY, CDR2 SVGAGI. The V and J ends lost 0 bases and 8 bases respectively, with 16 bases between them. The CDR3 is made up of 15 amino acids. CDR3 bases: TGTGCCAGCAGTTACTCTGGGAGCGAGGGGGTGGGCTACACCTTC. Translated: CASSYSGSEGVGYTF.

This chain joins TRBV11-3 and TRBJ2-7; no clear D. Germline V gene lookup returns CDR1 SGHNT and CDR2 YENEEA. The CDR3 is made up of 13 amino acids. V shed 1 base and J shed 4 bases, with 8 bases lying between them. The DNA for the CDR3 is TGTGCCAGCAGCTTAGGAGAAGGGTACGAGCAGTACTTC. Protein: CASSLGEGYEQYF.

This clone was recorded once. The rearrangement uses TRBV5-1 and TRBJ2-2; TRBD2 matches at 13 bases. This CDR3 is built from 15 residues. The V and J ends lost 7 bases and 5 bases, in that order; junction bases with no gene match: 5. CDR1 is SGHRS, CDR2 YFSETQ, per germline. This CDR3 reads CASSGLAGETGELFF. CDR3 DNA sequence: TGCGCCAGCTCCGGACTAGCGGGAGAGACCGGGGAGCTGTTTTTT.